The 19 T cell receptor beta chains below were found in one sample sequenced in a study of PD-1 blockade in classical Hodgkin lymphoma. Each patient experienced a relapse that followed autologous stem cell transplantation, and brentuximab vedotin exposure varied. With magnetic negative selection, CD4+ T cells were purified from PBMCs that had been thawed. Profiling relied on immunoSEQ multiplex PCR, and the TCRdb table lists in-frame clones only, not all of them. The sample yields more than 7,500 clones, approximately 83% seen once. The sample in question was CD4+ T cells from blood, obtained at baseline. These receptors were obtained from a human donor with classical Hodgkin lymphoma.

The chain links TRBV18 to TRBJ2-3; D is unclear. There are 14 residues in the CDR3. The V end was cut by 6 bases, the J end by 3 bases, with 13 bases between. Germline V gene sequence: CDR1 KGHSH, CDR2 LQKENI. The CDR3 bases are TGTGCCAGCTCTCCGATCATGGGGACAGATACGCAGTATTTT. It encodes CASSPIMGTDTQYF. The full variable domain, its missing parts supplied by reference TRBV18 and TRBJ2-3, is NAGVMQNPRHLVRRRGQEARLRCSPMKGHSHVYWYRQLPEEGLKFMVYLQKENIIDESGMPKERFSAEFPKEGPSILRIQQVVRGDSAAYFCASSPIMGTDTQYFGPGTRLTVL.

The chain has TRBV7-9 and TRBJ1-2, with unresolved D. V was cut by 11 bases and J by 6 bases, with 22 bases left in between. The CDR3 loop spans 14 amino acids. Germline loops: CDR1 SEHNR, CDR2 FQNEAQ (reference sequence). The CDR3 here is CACKARGAVDGYTF. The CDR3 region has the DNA TGTGCCTGCAAGGCCCGAGGAGCAGTGGATGGCTACACCTTC.

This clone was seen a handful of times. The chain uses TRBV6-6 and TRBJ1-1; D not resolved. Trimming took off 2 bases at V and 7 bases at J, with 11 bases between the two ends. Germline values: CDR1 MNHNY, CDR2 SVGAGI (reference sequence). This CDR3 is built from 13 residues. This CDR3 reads CASSYTPRDEAFF. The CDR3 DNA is TGTGCCAGCAGTTACACCCCGAGAGATGAAGCTTTCTTT.

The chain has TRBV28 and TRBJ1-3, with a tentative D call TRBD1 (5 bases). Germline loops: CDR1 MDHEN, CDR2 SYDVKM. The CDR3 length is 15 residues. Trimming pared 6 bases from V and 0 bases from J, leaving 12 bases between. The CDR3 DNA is TGTGCCAGCAGCCCCGGGACCACCTCTGGAAACACCATATATTTT. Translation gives CASSPGTTSGNTIYF.

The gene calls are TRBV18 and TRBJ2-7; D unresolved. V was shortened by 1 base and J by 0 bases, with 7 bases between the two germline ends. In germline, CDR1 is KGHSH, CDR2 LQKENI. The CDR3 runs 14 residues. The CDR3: CASSPRRDSYEQYF. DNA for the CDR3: TGTGCCAGCTCACCACGACGAGACTCCTACGAGCAGTACTTC.

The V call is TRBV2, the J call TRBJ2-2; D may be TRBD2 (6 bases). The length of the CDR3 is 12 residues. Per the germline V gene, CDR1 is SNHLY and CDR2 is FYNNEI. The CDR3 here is CVAGLGTGELFF. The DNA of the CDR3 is TGTGTCGCGGGATTGGGCACCGGGGAGCTGTTTTTT.

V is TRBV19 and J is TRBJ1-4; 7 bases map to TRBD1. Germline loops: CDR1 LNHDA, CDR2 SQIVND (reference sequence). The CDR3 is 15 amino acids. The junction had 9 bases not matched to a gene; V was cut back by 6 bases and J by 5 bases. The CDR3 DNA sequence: TGTGCCAGTAGAGAGGTGACAGGGATGAATGAAAAACTGTTTTTT. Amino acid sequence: CASREVTGMNEKLFF. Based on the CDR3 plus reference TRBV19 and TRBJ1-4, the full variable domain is DGGITQSPKYLFRKEGQNVTLSCEQNLNHDAMYWYRQDPGQGLRLIYYSQIVNDFQKGDIAEGYSVSREKKESFPLTVTSAQKNPTAFYLCASREVTGMNEKLFFGSGTQLSVL.

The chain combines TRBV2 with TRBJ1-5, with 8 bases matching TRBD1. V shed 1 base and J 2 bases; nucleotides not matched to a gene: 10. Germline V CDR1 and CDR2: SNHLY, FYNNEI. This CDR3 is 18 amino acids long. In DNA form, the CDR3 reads TGTGCCAGCAGTGAAGAGGGTACAGGGACAGGTGGCAATCAGCCCCAGCATTTT. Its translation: CASSEEGTGTGGNQPQHF.

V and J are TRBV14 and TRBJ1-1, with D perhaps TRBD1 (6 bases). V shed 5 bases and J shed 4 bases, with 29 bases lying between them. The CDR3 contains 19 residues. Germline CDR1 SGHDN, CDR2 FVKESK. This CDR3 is CASSRGFGSQGRGSTEAFF. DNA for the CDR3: TGTGCCAGCAGCAGGGGGTTCGGCTCCCAAGGAAGGGGTAGCACTGAAGCTTTCTTT.

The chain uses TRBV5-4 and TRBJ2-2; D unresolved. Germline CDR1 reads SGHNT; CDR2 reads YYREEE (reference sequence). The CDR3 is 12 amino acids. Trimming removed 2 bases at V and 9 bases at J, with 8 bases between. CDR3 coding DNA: TGTGCCAGCAGCTTCCCTGGAAGGGAGCTGTTTTTT. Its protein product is CASSFPGRELFF.

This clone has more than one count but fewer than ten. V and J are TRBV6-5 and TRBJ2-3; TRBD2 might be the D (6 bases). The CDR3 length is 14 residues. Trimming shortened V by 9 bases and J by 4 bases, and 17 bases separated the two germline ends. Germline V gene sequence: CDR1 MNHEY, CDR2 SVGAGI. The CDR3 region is CASGRRVSPDTQYF. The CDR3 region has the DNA TGTGCCAGTGGGAGGAGAGTCTCCCCAGATACGCAGTATTTT.

CDR3 DNA: TGCGCCAGCAGCACGATGCACACCTACGAGCAGTACTTC. This translates into CASSTMHTYEQYF. V is TRBV5-1 and J is TRBJ2-7; D gene ambiguous. The CDR3 is made up of 13 amino acids. CDR1 is SGHRS, CDR2 YFSETQ, per germline. V gave up 4 bases and J gave up 2 bases, with 10 bases separating them.

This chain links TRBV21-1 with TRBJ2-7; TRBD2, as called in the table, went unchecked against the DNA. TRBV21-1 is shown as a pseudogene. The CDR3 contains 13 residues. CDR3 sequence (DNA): TGTGCCAGCAGCGACGGGAGGGTCGGGGAGCAGTACTTC. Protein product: CASSDGRVGEQYF.

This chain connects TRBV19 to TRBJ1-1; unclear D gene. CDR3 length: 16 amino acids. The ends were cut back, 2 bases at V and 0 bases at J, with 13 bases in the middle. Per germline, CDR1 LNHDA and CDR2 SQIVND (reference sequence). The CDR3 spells CASSIRGSQMNTEAFF. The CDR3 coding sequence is TGTGCCAGTAGTATAAGAGGGTCACAGATGAACACTGAAGCTTTCTTT.

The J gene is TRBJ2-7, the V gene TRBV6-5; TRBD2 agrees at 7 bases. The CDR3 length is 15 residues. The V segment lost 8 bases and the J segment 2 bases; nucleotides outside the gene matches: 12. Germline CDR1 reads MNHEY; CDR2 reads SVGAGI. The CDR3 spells CASRLGGEPAYEQYF. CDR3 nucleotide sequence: TGTGCCAGCCGCTTGGGGGGGGAACCTGCCTACGAGCAGTACTTC.

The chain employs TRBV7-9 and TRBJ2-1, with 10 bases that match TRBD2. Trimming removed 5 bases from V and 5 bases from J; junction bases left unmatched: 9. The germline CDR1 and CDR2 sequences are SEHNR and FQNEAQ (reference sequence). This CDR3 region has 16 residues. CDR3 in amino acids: CASSRTSGTGNNEQFF. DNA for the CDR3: TGTGCCAGCAGCCGGACTAGCGGAACCGGAAACAATGAGCAGTTCTTC.

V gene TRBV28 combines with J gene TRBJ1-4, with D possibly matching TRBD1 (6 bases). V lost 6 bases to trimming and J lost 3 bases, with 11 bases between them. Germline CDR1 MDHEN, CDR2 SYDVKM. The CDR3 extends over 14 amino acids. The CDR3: CASSRGQSNEKLFF. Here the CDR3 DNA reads TGTGCCAGCAGCCGGGGGCAGTCTAATGAAAAACTGTTTTTT.

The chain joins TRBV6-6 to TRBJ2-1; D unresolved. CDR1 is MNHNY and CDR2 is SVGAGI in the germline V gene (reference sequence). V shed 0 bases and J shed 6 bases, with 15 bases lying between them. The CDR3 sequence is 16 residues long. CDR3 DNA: TGTGCCAGCAGTTACTCTGGCGGAGTGGGTTCCAATGAGCAGTTCTTC. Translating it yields CASSYSGGVGSNEQFF.

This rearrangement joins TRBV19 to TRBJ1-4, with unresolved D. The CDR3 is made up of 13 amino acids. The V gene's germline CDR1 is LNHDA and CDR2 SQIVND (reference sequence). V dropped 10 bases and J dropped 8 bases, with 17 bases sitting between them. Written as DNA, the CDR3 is TGTGCCAACGGTCCCCAACATCGGGAAAAACTGTTTTTT. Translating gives CANGPQHREKLFF.